The 7 T cell receptor beta chains listed next were all sequenced from one sample in a study of T cells in Graves' hyperthyroidism and ophthalmopathy. The TCR beta CDR3 regions underwent amplification using RNA transcripts as the source. The HTBI primer set drove a first-round RT-PCR of the TCR CDR3. TCRdb re-called the multiplex PCR reads through MiXCR, storing one row per CDR3 protein. The repertoire includes about 840,000 distinct CDR3 sequences, 35% to 40% of them detected once, and approximately 8.7% sits in the top ten. The material sequenced was blood. The receptor source for this set is a man between 18 and 29 years old with Graves' hyperthyroidism.

For the CDR3, the DNA is TGCAGTGCTACTTGCGGGGACAGCTCCTACGAGCAGTACTTC. Encoded protein: CSATCGDSSYEQYF. This rearrangement joins TRBV20-1 to TRBJ2-7, with D possibly being TRBD1 (7 bases). The V end lost 4 bases, the J end lost 0 bases, and 13 bases lay between the germline ends. The CDR3 totals 14 residues. In germline, CDR1 is DFQATT, CDR2 SNEGSKA (reference sequence).

This clonotype came up many times. The chain combines TRBV15 with TRBJ1-4; D remains unclear. With 8 bases removed from V and 8 bases from J, the gap between germline ends came to 12 bases. The CDR3 length is 12 residues. Germline V CDR1 and CDR2: LNHNV, YYDKDF (reference sequence). The CDR3 sequence is CATARGFEKLFF. CDR3 in DNA: TGTGCCACCGCGAGAGGCTTCGAAAAACTGTTTTTT.

Many counts were recorded for this clonotype. This chain joins TRBV7-2 and TRBJ1-1; D is undetermined. The CDR3 contains 14 residues. V lost 0 bases to trimming and J lost 0 bases, with 5 bases between them. The germline V gene encodes CDR1 SGHTA and CDR2 FQGNSA. For the CDR3, the DNA is TGTGCCAGCAGCTTAGCACGGTTGAACACTGAAGCTTTCTTT. It translates to CASSLARLNTEAFF.

Concerning this clonotype: Compared with germline, one end of the junction differs, possibly owing to a read error. The chain recombines TRBV2 with TRBJ2-7, with D unresolved. This CDR3 is built from 14 residues. Germline assignment: CDR1 SNHLY and CDR2 FYNNEI. CDR3 protein: CASSPPTGVHERYF. The CDR3 coding sequence is TGTGCCAGCTCACCACCGACTGGGGTCCACGAGCGGTACTTC.

The V call is TRBV7-8, the J call TRBJ2-7, with TRBD2 matching over 8 bases. The germline CDR1 and CDR2 sequences are SGHVS and FQNEAQ. V dropped 5 bases and J dropped 5; count of bases not matched to a gene: 14. The CDR3 is made up of 16 amino acids. CDR3 nucleotides: TGTGCCAGCAGCCCATATACTAGCGGAGGACGGGACGAGCAGTACTTC. Its protein product is CASSPYTSGGRDEQYF.

This rearrangement joins TRBV12-3 or TRBV12-4 to TRBJ1-2; 7 bases align to TRBD1. The CDR3 has 12 amino acids. After removal of 4 bases from V and 13 bases from J, the junction contained 9 bases not matched to a gene. In DNA, the CDR3 is TGTGCCAGCAGTTGGGACAGTTCCTCTAGCACCTTC. Protein: CASSWDSSSSTF.

The table lists this clonotype with a few counts. This chain joins TRBV6-4 and TRBJ1-6; the D is unclear. The V gene's germline CDR1 is MRHNA and CDR2 SNTAGT. The CDR3 contains 14 residues. V lost 3 bases to trimming and J lost 9 bases, with 12 bases between them. For the CDR3, the DNA is TGTGCCAGCAGTGAAAGACCGGAGGGTTCACCCCTCCACTTT. Translation: CASSERPEGSPLHF.